This T cell receptor (beta chain) was obtained from a study of blood T cell repertoires in COVID-19. Study summary: In each case, the material was cDNA or gDNA derived from T cells, B-cell-depleted T cells, or PBMCs.

CDR3 length: 15 residues. Per the germline V gene, CDR1 is SNHLY and CDR2 is FYNNEI. V gave up 2 bases and J gave up 6 bases, with 16 bases separating them. Method: immunoSEQ multiplex PCR; TCRdb's copy keeps in-frame clones and lacks some. The sample yields some 250,000 clones, roughly 76% seen once. The specimen was peripheral blood. The receptor was isolated from a woman older than 75 with COVID-19, enrolled during active disease. The chain uses TRBV2 and TRBJ1-1; no clear D gene. As DNA, the CDR3 is TGTGCCAGCAGTGAAACATGGCCGGGGTTAGCTGAAGCTTTCTTT. Protein sequence: CASSETWPGLAEAFF.